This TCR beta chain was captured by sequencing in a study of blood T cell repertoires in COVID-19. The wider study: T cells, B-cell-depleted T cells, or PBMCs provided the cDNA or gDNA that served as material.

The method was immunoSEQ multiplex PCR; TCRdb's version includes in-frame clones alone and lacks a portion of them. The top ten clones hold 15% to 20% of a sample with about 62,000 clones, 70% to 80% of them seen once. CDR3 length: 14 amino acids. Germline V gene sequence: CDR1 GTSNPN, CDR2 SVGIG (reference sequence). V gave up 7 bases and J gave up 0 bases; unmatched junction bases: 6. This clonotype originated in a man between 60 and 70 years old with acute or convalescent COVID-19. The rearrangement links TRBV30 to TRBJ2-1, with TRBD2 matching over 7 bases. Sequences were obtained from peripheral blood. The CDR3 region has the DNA TGTGCCTTCTTAGCGGGTAGCTCCTACAATGAGCAGTTCTTC. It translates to CAFLAGSSYNEQFF.